These T cell receptor beta chains were read from a single sample in a study of cytomegalovirus exposure and HLA in healthy donors. Repertoires were generated with immunoSEQ multiplex PCR, while TCRdb's copy carries only in-frame clones and drops some. The data contain roughly 190,000 clones, less than 85% of them singletons. The specimen was PBMCs. Source of these receptors: a man aged 30 to 39 in good health and CMV-seropositive. Both conserved end residues are part of each CDR3. Each record gives: D gene, clone size, CDR3 length, J gene, V gene, CDR3 DNA, CDR3 protein. The D gene is left open where the match is weak. Expanded clones get a size class; other rows say once, few or many, or leave the size out.

D gene: .; clone size: .; CDR3 length: 16; J gene: TRBJ2-3; V gene: TRBV5-1; CDR3 DNA: TGCGCCAGCAGCCCGGGTCGGTCCCATAGCACAGATACGCAGTATTTT; CDR3 protein: CASSPGRSHSTDTQYF
D gene: TRBD2; clone size: .; CDR3 length: 18; J gene: TRBJ2-5; V gene: TRBV5-5; CDR3 DNA: TGTGCCAGCAGCTTGGCCGCGTTCCTAGCGGGAGGAGCGGAGACCCAGTACTTC; CDR3 protein: CASSLAAFLAGGAETQYF
D gene: .; clone size: .; CDR3 length: 11; J gene: TRBJ1-2; V gene: TRBV27; CDR3 DNA: TGTGCCAGCAGTCAGGGGTTTGGCTACACCTTC; CDR3 protein: CASSQGFGYTF
D gene: .; clone size: .; CDR3 length: 13; J gene: TRBJ2-2; V gene: TRBV7-6; CDR3 DNA: TGTGCCAGCAGCTACAGGACCACCGGGGAGCTGTTTTTT; CDR3 protein: CASSYRTTGELFF
D gene: TRBD1; clone size: few; CDR3 length: 15; J gene: TRBJ2-7; V gene: TRBV7-9; CDR3 DNA: TGTGCCAGCAGCCGGCGGGACAGGGCTAACTACGAGCAGTACTTC; CDR3 protein: CASSRRDRANYEQYF
D gene: TRBD1; clone size: .; CDR3 length: 15; J gene: TRBJ1-5; V gene: TRBV27; CDR3 DNA: TGTGCCAGCAGTTTATTTCAGGGGGCCCAAAGAGCCCAGCATTTT; CDR3 protein: CASSLFQGAQRAQHF
D gene: TRBD1; clone size: .; CDR3 length: 14; J gene: TRBJ1-1; V gene: TRBV6-5; CDR3 DNA: TGTGCCAGCAGTTACGGGACAGCGAACACTGAAGCTTTCTTT; CDR3 protein: CASSYGTANTEAFF
D gene: .; clone size: once; CDR3 length: 13; J gene: TRBJ1-2; V gene: TRBV30; CDR3 DNA: TGTGCCTGGAGTGAGACATTACAGTATGGCTACACCTTC; CDR3 protein: CAWSETLQYGYTF
D gene: .; clone size: few; CDR3 length: 15; J gene: TRBJ2-5; V gene: TRBV7-7; CDR3 DNA: TGTGCTAGCAGCTTCTCCGGGTCAAGAGGAGAGACCCAGTACTTC; CDR3 protein: CASSFSGSRGETQYF
D gene: .; clone size: .; CDR3 length: 17; J gene: TRBJ2-1; V gene: TRBV4-3; CDR3 DNA: TGCGCCAGCAGCCAGGAAACACGGGAGTTTGATATTGATGAGCAGTTCTTC; CDR3 protein: CASSQETREFDIDEQFF
D gene: .; clone size: .; CDR3 length: 15; J gene: TRBJ2-5; V gene: TRBV7-7; CDR3 DNA: TGTGCTAGCAGCTTAGGAGGTGGAGCTCAAGAGACCCAGTACTTC; CDR3 protein: CASSLGGGAQETQYF
D gene: .; clone size: few; CDR3 length: 14; J gene: TRBJ2-7; V gene: TRBV7-6; CDR3 DNA: TGTGCCAGCAGCTTTTTTGCGGGTCAGGTCGAGCAGTACTTC; CDR3 protein: CASSFFAGQVEQYF
D gene: .; clone size: .; CDR3 length: 15; J gene: TRBJ2-7; V gene: TRBV6-5; CDR3 DNA: TGTGCCGCGTTTACGGCGGAAGGTTCCTCCTACGAGCAGTACTTC; CDR3 protein: CAAFTAEGSSYEQYF
D gene: .; clone size: .; CDR3 length: 15; J gene: TRBJ1-4; V gene: TRBV18; CDR3 DNA: TGTGCCAGCTCACCACCGGACAGCCGAGGCGAAAAACTGTTTTTT; CDR3 protein: CASSPPDSRGEKLFF
D gene: .; clone size: few; CDR3 length: 14; J gene: TRBJ1-1; V gene: TRBV28; CDR3 DNA: TGTGCCAGCAGTTCCCCCGGGATGAACACTGAAGCTTTCTTT; CDR3 protein: CASSSPGMNTEAFF
D gene: .; clone size: .; CDR3 length: 14; J gene: TRBJ2-2; V gene: TRBV6-6; CDR3 DNA: TGTGCCAGCAGCCAGGGGCTTGTGGACGGGGAGCTGTTTTTT; CDR3 protein: CASSQGLVDGELFF
D gene: .; clone size: .; CDR3 length: 13; J gene: TRBJ1-2; V gene: TRBV27; CDR3 DNA: TGTGCCAGCGGGGACGGGGGGCCGTATGGCTACACCTTC; CDR3 protein: CASGDGGPYGYTF
D gene: .; clone size: .; CDR3 length: 12; J gene: TRBJ2-5; V gene: TRBV11-2; CDR3 DNA: TGTGCCAGCAGCTTTAAGGGGGAGACCCAGTACTTC; CDR3 protein: CASSFKGETQYF
D gene: .; clone size: .; CDR3 length: 15; J gene: TRBJ1-3; V gene: TRBV4-2; CDR3 DNA: TGTGCCAGCAGCCAAGTGGGCAGGGAGGGTCAAACCATATATTTT; CDR3 protein: CASSQVGREGQTIYF
D gene: TRBD1; clone size: .; CDR3 length: 15; J gene: TRBJ2-5; V gene: TRBV7-9; CDR3 DNA: TGTGCCAGCAGCCCCACAGGGGGCGGGTCGAAGACCCAGTACTTC; CDR3 protein: CASSPTGGGSKTQYF
D gene: TRBD1; clone size: once; CDR3 length: 13; J gene: TRBJ1-2; V gene: TRBV18; CDR3 DNA: TGTGCCAGCTCACTTGACAGGGACTATGGCTACACCTTC; CDR3 protein: CASSLDRDYGYTF
D gene: .; clone size: .; CDR3 length: 12; J gene: TRBJ2-1; V gene: TRBV11-2; CDR3 DNA: TGTGCCAGCAGCTTTCCCGTTAATGAGCAGTTCTTC; CDR3 protein: CASSFPVNEQFF
D gene: .; clone size: .; CDR3 length: 13; J gene: TRBJ2-2; V gene: TRBV2; CDR3 DNA: TGTGCCAGCAGTTTCAAAAACACCGGGGAGCTGTTTTTT; CDR3 protein: CASSFKNTGELFF
D gene: TRBD2; clone size: once; CDR3 length: 18; J gene: TRBJ2-7; V gene: TRBV27; CDR3 DNA: TGTGCCAGCAGTAAATACAGCTCCGGGACTAGCGGATCCTACGAGCAGTACTTC; CDR3 protein: CASSKYSSGTSGSYEQYF
D gene: .; clone size: .; CDR3 length: 14; J gene: TRBJ2-3; V gene: TRBV10-3; CDR3 DNA: TGTGCCATCTCGACAGGAACCGTCCAGGATACGCAGTATTTT; CDR3 protein: CAISTGTVQDTQYF
D gene: TRBD1; clone size: .; CDR3 length: 16; J gene: TRBJ1-4; V gene: TRBV7-2; CDR3 DNA: TGTGCCAGCAGCTTAGCCGCGACAGGGCTAGGTGAAAAACTGTTTTTT; CDR3 protein: CASSLAATGLGEKLFF
D gene: TRBD1; clone size: .; CDR3 length: 14; J gene: TRBJ1-2; V gene: TRBV19; CDR3 DNA: TGTGCCAGTGTCCCCTCAGGGGGCGCATCCGGCTACACCTTC; CDR3 protein: CASVPSGGASGYTF
D gene: TRBD2; clone size: .; CDR3 length: 15; J gene: TRBJ2-4; V gene: TRBV30; CDR3 DNA: TGTGCCTGGGCGGGGGGACGGGGAGCCAAAAACATTCAGTACTTC; CDR3 protein: CAWAGGRGAKNIQYF
D gene: TRBD2; clone size: .; CDR3 length: 17; J gene: TRBJ2-1; V gene: TRBV4-1; CDR3 DNA: TGCGCCAGCAGCCAAGAGAGACTAGCGGTAGAGAACAATGAGCAGTTCTTC; CDR3 protein: CASSQERLAVENNEQFF
D gene: .; clone size: .; CDR3 length: 12; J gene: TRBJ2-3; V gene: TRBV7-2; CDR3 DNA: TGTGCCAGCAGCCGCCGACTAGATCCGCAGTATTTT; CDR3 protein: CASSRRLDPQYF
D gene: .; clone size: once; CDR3 length: 13; J gene: TRBJ1-6; V gene: TRBV6-6; CDR3 DNA: TGTGCCAGCTTCTTGGGAGTCCGAGCACCCCTCCACTTT; CDR3 protein: CASFLGVRAPLHF
D gene: .; clone size: once; CDR3 length: 16; J gene: TRBJ2-2; V gene: TRBV10-3; CDR3 DNA: TGTGCCATCAGTAACCCAGGAGGACGTCTCACCGGGGAGCTGTTTTTT; CDR3 protein: CAISNPGGRLTGELFF
D gene: TRBD1; clone size: .; CDR3 length: 18; J gene: TRBJ2-5; V gene: TRBV2; CDR3 DNA: TGTGCCAGCAGTGAACGCGGGGGGGGACAGGGGGCCCGAGAGACCCAGTACTTC; CDR3 protein: CASSERGGGQGARETQYF
D gene: TRBD1; clone size: few; CDR3 length: 19; J gene: TRBJ1-3; V gene: TRBV5-6; CDR3 DNA: TGTGCCAGCAGCTTCCCGAGGCGACAGGGGAGGAGTTCTGGAAACACCATATATTTT; CDR3 protein: CASSFPRRQGRSSGNTIYF
D gene: TRBD1; clone size: few; CDR3 length: 16; J gene: TRBJ1-1; V gene: TRBV30; CDR3 DNA: TGTGCCTGGAGTCGCCCTGGACAGGTTTGGAACACTGAAGCTTTCTTT; CDR3 protein: CAWSRPGQVWNTEAFF
D gene: .; clone size: .; CDR3 length: 13; J gene: TRBJ2-1; V gene: TRBV19; CDR3 DNA: TGTGCCAGTAGTCTGCAGTCCTACAATGAGCAGTTCTTC; CDR3 protein: CASSLQSYNEQFF
D gene: .; clone size: .; CDR3 length: 13; J gene: TRBJ2-7; V gene: TRBV4-3; CDR3 DNA: TGCGCCAGCAGCCCCCGACAAGACTACGAGCAGTACTTC; CDR3 protein: CASSPRQDYEQYF
D gene: .; clone size: once; CDR3 length: 14; J gene: TRBJ2-7; V gene: TRBV30; CDR3 DNA: TGTGCCTGGAGTGTAGATTGGGCGTCCTACGAGCAGTACTTC; CDR3 protein: CAWSVDWASYEQYF
D gene: .; clone size: .; CDR3 length: 13; J gene: TRBJ1-5; V gene: TRBV6-5; CDR3 DNA: TGTGCCAGCAGTTACTCCTACGATCAGCCCCAGCATTTT; CDR3 protein: CASSYSYDQPQHF
D gene: .; clone size: .; CDR3 length: 16; J gene: TRBJ2-2; V gene: TRBV28; CDR3 DNA: TGTGCCAGTTGGGACTCGCTCAACTCAAACACCGGGGAGCTGTTTTTT; CDR3 protein: CASWDSLNSNTGELFF
D gene: TRBD1; clone size: .; CDR3 length: 15; J gene: TRBJ1-5; V gene: TRBV10-3; CDR3 DNA: TGTGCCATCACCACAGGGGAAAGGAGTAATCAGCCCCAGCATTTT; CDR3 protein: CAITTGERSNQPQHF